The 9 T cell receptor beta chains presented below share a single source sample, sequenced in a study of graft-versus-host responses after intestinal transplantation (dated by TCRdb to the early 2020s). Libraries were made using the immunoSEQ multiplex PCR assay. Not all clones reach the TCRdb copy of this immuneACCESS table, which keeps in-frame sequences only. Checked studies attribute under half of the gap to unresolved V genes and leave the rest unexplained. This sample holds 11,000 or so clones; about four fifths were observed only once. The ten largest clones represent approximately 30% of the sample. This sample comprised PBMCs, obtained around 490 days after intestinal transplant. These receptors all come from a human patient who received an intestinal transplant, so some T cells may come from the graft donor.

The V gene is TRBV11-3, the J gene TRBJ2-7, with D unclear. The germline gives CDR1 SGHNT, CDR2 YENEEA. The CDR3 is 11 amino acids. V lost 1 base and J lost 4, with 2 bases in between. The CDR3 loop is CASSLAYEQYF. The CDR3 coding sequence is TGTGCCAGCAGCTTAGCTTACGAGCAGTACTTC.

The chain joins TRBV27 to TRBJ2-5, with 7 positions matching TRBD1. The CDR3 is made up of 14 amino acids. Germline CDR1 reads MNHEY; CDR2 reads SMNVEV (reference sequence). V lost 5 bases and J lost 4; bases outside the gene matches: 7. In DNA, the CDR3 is TGTGCCAGCAGTCCAATAGGGGGCGTAGAGACCCAGTACTTC. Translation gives CASSPIGGVETQYF.

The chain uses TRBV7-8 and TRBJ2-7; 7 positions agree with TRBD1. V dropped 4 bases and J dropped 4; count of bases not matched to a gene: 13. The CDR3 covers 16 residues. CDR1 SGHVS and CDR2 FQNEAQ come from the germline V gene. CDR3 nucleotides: TGTGCCAGCAGCTGGGCCGGGACAGTCATCACATACGAGCAGTACTTC. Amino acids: CASSWAGTVITYEQYF.

The CDR3 sequence: CASSYQRGAYEQYF. CDR3 coding DNA: TGTGCCAGCAGTTATCAGCGGGGGGCCTACGAGCAGTACTTC. The rearrangement joins TRBV6-6 to TRBJ2-7; 9 bases align to TRBD2. Germline CDR1 MNHNY, CDR2 SVGAGI (reference sequence). Losses at the gene ends were 3 bases for V and 2 bases for J; bases not matched to a gene: 2. CDR3 length: 14 amino acids.

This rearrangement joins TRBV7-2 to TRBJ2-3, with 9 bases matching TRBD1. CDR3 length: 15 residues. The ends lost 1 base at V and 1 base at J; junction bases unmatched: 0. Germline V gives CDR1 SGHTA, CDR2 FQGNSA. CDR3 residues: CASSLDRGRTDTQYF. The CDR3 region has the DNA TGTGCCAGCAGCTTAGACAGGGGGCGCACAGATACGCAGTATTTT.

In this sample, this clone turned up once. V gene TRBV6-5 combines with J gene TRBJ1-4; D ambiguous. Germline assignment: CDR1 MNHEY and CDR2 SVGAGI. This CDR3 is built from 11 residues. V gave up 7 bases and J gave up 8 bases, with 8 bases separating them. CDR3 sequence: CASTRGEKLFF. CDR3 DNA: TGTGCCAGCACCAGAGGGGAAAAACTGTTTTTT.

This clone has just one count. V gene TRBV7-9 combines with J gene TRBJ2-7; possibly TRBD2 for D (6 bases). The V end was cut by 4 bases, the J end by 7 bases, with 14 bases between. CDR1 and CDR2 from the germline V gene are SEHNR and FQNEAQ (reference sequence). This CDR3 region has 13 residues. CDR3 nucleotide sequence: TGTGCCAGCAGCTCTGGCGGGACGGGGGAGCAGTACTTC. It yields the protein CASSSGGTGEQYF.

The CDR3 DNA sequence: TGTGCCAGCAGCTTCTCCCCTAGCGGGGGCTACGAGCAGTACTTC. Its translation: CASSFSPSGGYEQYF. J is TRBJ2-7 and V is TRBV5-4, with 10 bases identical to TRBD2. Germline CDR1 and CDR2: SGHNT and YYREEE (reference sequence). The CDR3 loop spans 15 amino acids. The ends lost 2 bases at V and 3 bases at J; junction bases unmatched: 5. Filled out from reference TRBV5-4 and TRBJ2-7, the complete variable domain reads ETGVTQSPTHLIKTRGQQVTLRCSSQSGHNTVSWYQQALGQGPQFIFQYYREEENGRGNFPPRFSGLQFPNYSSELNVNALELDDSALYLCASSFSPSGGYEQYFGPGTRLTVT.

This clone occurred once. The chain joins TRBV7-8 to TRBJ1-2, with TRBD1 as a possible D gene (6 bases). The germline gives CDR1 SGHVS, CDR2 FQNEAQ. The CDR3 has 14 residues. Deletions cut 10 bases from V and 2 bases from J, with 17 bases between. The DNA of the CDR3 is TGTGCCACCGTGGGGGGCAGTAAGAACTATGGCTACACCTTC. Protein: CATVGGSKNYGYTF.